This T cell receptor (beta chain) was observed in a study of blood T cell repertoires in COVID-19. J was trimmed by 7 bases and V by 0 bases; bases with no gene match: 5. Germline V CDR1 and CDR2: LGHDT, YNNKEL (reference sequence). The CDR3 has 15 residues. Data came from immunoSEQ multiplex PCR; TCRdb stores just in-frame clones and leaves some out. In the table there are 150,000 to 200,000 clones, roughly 90% of which are singletons. This clone occurred once. The source material was peripheral blood. The receptor was isolated from a young man with COVID-19, enrolled during active disease. J is TRBJ2-4 and V is TRBV3-1 (or the pseudogene TRBV3-2); 8 nucleotides align to TRBD1. This chain's CDR3 is CASSQDHRGRNIQYF. Written as DNA, the CDR3 is TGTGCCAGCAGCCAAGACCACAGGGGGAGGAACATTCAGTACTTC.